This T cell receptor beta chain was captured in a study of shared clonotypes between healthy human individuals. Overall study context: A donor's plate count was three for CD4 naive and three for CD4 memory; CD8 naive had two and CD8 memory one.

Produced via immunoSEQ multiplex PCR; TCRdb's table is partial and in-frame only. Here the sample spans about 110,000 clones, roughly two thirds being singletons. This CDR3 has 14 residues. Trimming cost V 2 bases and J 4 bases, with 9 bases left between them. Germline CDR1 reads MNHNS; CDR2 reads SASEGT. This sequence originates from a woman aged 25-40 years in good health. The source material was memory CD8+ T cells sorted from blood. This sample's subset: CD45RO+ cells pooled with CCR7-negative TemRA cells. This rearrangement joins TRBV6-1 to TRBJ2-1; D is unresolved. The CDR3 coding sequence is TGTGCCAGCAGTGAATTACCGGGTTACAATGAGCAGTTCTTC. Translating gives CASSELPGYNEQFF.